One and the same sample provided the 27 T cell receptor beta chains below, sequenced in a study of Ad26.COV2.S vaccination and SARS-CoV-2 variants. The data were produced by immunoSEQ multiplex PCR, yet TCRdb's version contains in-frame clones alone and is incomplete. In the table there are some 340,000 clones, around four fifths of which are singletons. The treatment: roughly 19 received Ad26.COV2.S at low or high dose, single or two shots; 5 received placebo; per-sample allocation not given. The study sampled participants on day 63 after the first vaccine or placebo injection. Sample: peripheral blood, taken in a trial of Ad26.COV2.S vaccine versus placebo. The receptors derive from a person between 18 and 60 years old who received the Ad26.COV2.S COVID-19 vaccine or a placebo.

The CDR3 nucleotides read TGTGCCAGCCGCCGCCTGACAGCCTTTGACTACACCTTC. Amino acid sequence: CASRRLTAFDYTF. V gene TRBV6-5 combines with J gene TRBJ1-2; TRBD1 might be the D (5 bases). This CDR3 has 13 amino acids. V shed 8 bases and J shed 10 bases, with 20 bases lying between them. CDR1 is MNHEY and CDR2 is SVGAGI in the germline V gene.

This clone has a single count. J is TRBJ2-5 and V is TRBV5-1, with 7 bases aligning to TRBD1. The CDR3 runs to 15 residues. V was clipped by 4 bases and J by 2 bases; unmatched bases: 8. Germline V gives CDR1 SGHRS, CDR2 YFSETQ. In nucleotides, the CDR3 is TGCGCCAGCAGCCAACCCGGGACAGCTCAAGAGACCCAGTACTTC. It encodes CASSQPGTAQETQYF. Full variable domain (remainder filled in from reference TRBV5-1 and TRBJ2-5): KAGVTQTPRYLIKTRGQQVTLSCSPISGHRSVSWYQQTPGQGLQFLFEYFSETQRNKGNFPGRFSGRQFSNSRSEMNVSTLELGDSALYLCASSQPGTAQETQYFGPGTRLLVL.

CDR3 in amino acids: CASSLGQTGNTEAFF. In DNA, the CDR3 is TGTGCCAGCAGCTTAGGGCAAACGGGAAACACTGAAGCTTTCTTT. The genes are TRBV7-9 and TRBJ1-1; D is unresolved. Trimming took off 1 base at V and 2 bases at J, with 11 bases between the two ends. Germline-derived CDR1 and CDR2 are SEHNR and FQNEAQ (reference sequence). This CDR3 has 15 residues.

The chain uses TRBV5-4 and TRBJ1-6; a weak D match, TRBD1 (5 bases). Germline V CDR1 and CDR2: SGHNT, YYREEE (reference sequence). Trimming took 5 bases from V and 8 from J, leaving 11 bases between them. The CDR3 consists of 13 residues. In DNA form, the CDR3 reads TGTGCCAGCAGGATCCGGGGCGATTCACCCCTCCACTTT. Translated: CASRIRGDSPLHF.

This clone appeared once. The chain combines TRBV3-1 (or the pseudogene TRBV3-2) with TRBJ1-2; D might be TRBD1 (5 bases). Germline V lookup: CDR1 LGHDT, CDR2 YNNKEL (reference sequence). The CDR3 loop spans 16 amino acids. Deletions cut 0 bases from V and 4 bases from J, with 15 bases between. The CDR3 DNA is TGTGCCAGCAGCCAAGATCTTCACCGAGACAGCTATGGCTACACCTTC. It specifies CASSQDLHRDSYGYTF.

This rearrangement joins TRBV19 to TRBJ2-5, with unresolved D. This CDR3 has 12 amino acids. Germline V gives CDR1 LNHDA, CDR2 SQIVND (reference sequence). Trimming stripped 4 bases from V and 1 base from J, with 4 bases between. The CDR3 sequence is CASSRAQETQYF. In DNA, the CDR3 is TGTGCCAGTAGTAGGGCCCAAGAGACCCAGTACTTC.

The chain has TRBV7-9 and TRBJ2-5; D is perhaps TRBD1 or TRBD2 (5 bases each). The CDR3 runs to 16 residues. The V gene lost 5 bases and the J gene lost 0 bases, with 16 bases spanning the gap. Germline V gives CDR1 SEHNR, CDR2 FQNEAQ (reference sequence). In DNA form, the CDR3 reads TGTGCCAGCAGCCCCCTCGGTGGGGGAAACCAAGAGACCCAGTACTTC. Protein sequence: CASSPLGGGNQETQYF. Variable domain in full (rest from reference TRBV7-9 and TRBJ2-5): DTGVSQNPRHKITKRGQNVTFRCDPISEHNRLYWYRQTLGQGPEFLTYFQNEAQLEKSRLLSDRFSAERPKGSFSTLEIQRTEQGDSAMYLCASSPLGGGNQETQYFGPGTRLLVL.

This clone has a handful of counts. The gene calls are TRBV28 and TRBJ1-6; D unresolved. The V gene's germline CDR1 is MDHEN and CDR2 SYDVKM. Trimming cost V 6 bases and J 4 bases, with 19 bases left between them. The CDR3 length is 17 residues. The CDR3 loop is CASRQSSRTAYNSPLHF. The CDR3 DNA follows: TGTGCCAGCAGGCAGAGCTCCCGGACCGCTTATAATTCACCCCTCCACTTT.

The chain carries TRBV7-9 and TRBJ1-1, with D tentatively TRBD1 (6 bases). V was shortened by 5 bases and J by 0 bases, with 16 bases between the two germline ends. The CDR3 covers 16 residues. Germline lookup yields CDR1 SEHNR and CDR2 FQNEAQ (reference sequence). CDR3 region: CASSPKWTVMNTEAFF. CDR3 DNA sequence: TGTGCCAGCAGCCCGAAATGGACAGTTATGAACACTGAAGCTTTCTTT.

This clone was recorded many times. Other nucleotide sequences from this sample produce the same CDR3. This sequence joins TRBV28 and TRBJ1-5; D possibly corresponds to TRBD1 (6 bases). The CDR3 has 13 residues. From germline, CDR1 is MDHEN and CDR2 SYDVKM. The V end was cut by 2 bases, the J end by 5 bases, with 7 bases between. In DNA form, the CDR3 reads TGTGCCAGCAGTTTAAGGGGGGATCAGCCCCAGCATTTT. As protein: CASSLRGDQPQHF.

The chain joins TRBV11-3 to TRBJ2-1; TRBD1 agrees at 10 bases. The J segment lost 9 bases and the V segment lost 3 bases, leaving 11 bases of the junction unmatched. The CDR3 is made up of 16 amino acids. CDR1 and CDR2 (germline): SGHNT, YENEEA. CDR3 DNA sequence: TGTGCCAGCAGCTTTTCTCGAGGACAGGGGGTAACTGAGCAGTTCTTC. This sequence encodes CASSFSRGQGVTEQFF. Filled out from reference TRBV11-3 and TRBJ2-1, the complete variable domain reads EAGVVQSPRYKIIEKKQPVAFWCNPISGHNTLYWYLQNLGQGPELLIRYENEEAVDDSQLPKDRFSAERLKGVDSTLKIQPAELGDSAVYLCASSFSRGQGVTEQFFGPGTRLTVL.

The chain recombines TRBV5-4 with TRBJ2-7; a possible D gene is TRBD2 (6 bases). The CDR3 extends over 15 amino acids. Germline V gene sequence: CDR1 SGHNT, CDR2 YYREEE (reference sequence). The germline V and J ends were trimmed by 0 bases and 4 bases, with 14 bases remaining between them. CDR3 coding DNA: TGTGCCAGCAGCTTGGCTGCCGGGGGTAATTACGAGCAGTACTTC. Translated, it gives CASSLAAGGNYEQYF.

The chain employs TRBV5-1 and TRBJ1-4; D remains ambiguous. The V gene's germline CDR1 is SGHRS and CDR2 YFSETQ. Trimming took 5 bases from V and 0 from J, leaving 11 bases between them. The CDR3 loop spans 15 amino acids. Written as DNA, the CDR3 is TGCGCCAGCAGGGAAACGGGCTCAACTAATGAAAAACTGTTTTTT. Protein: CASRETGSTNEKLFF.

The CDR3 region is CASSPDRGDTEAFF. The CDR3 DNA sequence: TGTGCCAGCAGCCCGGACAGGGGGGATACTGAAGCTTTCTTT. J is TRBJ1-1 and V is TRBV5-4; 10 nucleotides agree with TRBD1. Trimming took 4 bases from V and 5 from J; bases not matched to a gene: 5. The germline V gene has CDR1 SGHNT and CDR2 YYREEE (reference sequence). There are 14 residues in the CDR3.

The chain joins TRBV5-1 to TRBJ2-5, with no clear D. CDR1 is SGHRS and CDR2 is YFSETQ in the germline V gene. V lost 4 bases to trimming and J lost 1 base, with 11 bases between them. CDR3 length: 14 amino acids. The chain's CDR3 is CASSVDFPQETQYF. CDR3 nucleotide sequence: TGCGCCAGCAGCGTCGACTTCCCCCAAGAGACCCAGTACTTC.

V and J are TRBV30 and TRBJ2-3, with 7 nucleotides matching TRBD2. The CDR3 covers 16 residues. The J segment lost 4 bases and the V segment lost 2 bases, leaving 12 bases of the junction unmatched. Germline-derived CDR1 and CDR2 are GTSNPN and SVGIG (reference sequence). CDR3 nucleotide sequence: TGTGCCTGGAGTCCTAACCGACTAGCTGACTCAGATACGCAGTATTTT. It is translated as CAWSPNRLADSDTQYF.

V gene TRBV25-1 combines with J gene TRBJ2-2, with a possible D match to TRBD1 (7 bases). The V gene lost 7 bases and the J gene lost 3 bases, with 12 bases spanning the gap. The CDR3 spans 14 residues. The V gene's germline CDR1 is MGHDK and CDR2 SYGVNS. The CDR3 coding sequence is TGTGCCAGCAAAGGAGGGGGCTACACCGGGGAGCTGTTTTTT. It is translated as CASKGGGYTGELFF. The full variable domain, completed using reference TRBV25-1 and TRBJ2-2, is EADIYQTPRYLVIGTGKKITLECSQTMGHDKMYWYQQDPGMELHLIHYSYGVNSTEKGDLSSESTVSRIRTEHFPLTLESARPSHTSQYLCASKGGGYTGELFFGEGSRLTVL.

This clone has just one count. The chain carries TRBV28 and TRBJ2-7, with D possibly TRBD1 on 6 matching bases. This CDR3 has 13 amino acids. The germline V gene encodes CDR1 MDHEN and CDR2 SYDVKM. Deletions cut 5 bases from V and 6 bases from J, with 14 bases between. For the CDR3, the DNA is TGTGCCAGCAGTCTCCAGGGGCCAGGCGAGCAGTACTTC. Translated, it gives CASSLQGPGEQYF.

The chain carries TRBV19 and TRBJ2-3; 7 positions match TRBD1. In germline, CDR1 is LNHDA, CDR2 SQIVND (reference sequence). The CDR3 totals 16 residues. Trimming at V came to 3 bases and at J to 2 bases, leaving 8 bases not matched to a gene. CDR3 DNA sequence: TGTGCCAGTAGTATTGGTTTCGAGGGGGCCACAGATACGCAGTATTTT. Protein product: CASSIGFEGATDTQYF.

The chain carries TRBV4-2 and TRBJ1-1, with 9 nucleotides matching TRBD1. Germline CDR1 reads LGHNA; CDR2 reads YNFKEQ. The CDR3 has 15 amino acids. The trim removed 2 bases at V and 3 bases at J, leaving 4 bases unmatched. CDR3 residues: CASSQQTGGDTEAFF. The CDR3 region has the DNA TGTGCCAGCAGCCAACAGACAGGGGGGGACACTGAAGCTTTCTTT.

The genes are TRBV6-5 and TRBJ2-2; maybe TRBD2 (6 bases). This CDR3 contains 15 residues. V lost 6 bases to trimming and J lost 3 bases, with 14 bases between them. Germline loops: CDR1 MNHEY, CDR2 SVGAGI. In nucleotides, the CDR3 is TGTGCCAGCAGATTGGGGGGTTTAGACACCGGGGAGCTGTTTTTT. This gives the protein CASRLGGLDTGELFF.

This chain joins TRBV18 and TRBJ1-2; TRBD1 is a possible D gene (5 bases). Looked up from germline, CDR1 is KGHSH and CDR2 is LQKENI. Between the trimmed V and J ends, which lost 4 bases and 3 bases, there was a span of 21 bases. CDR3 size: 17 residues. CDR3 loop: CASSRAGQGSVDYGYTF. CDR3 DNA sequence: TGTGCCAGCTCACGGGCCGGACAAGGGAGCGTCGACTATGGCTACACCTTC.

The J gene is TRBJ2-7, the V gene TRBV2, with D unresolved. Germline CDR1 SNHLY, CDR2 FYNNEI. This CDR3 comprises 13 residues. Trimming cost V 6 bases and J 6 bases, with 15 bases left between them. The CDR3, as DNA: TGTGCCAGCAGAACAAGACTCTTCGCCGAGCAGTACTTC. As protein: CASRTRLFAEQYF. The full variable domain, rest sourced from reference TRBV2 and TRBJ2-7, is EPEVTQTPSHQVTQMGQEVILRCVPISNHLYFYWYRQILGQKVEFLVSFYNNEISEKSEIFDDQFSVERPDGSNFTLKIRSTKLEDSAMYFCASRTRLFAEQYFGPGTRLTVT.

The CDR3 DNA reads TGCGCCAGCAGCGATGGGACAGGGACGAGGGAGCAGTACTTC. Translation: CASSDGTGTREQYF. The chain links TRBV5-1 to TRBJ2-7, with 9 bases matching TRBD1. The CDR3 totals 14 residues. Germline-derived CDR1 and CDR2 are SGHRS and YFSETQ. Trimming at V came to 4 bases and at J to 7 bases, leaving 9 bases not matched to a gene. The full variable domain, rest sourced from reference TRBV5-1 and TRBJ2-7, is KAGVTQTPRYLIKTRGQQVTLSCSPISGHRSVSWYQQTPGQGLQFLFEYFSETQRNKGNFPGRFSGRQFSNSRSEMNVSTLELGDSALYLCASSDGTGTREQYFGPGTRLTVT.

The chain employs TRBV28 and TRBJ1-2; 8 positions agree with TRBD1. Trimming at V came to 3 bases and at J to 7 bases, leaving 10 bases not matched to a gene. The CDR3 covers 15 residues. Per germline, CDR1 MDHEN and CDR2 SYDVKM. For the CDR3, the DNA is TGTGCCAGCAGTTTGAGGCAGGGGGCTTTTGGTGGCTACACCTTC. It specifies CASSLRQGAFGGYTF.

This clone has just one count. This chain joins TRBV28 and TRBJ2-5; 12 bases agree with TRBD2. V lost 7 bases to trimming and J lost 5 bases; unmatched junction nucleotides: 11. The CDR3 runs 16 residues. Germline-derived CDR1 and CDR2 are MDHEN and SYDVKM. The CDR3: CASITTPSGGAETQYF. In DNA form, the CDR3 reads TGTGCCAGCATCACAACCCCTAGCGGGGGGGCCGAGACCCAGTACTTC.

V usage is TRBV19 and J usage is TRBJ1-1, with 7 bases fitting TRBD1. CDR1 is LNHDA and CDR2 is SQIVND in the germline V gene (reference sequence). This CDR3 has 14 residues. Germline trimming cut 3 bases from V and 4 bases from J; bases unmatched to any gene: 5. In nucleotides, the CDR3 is TGTGCCAGTAGTATCAGAGGGGGCGGCACTGAAGCTTTCTTT. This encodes CASSIRGGGTEAFF.